The 4 T cell receptor beta chains below were found in one sample sequenced in a study of cytomegalovirus exposure and HLA in healthy donors. Vbeta (60) and Jbeta (13) primers were used in the PCR. The data were produced by immunoSEQ multiplex PCR, yet TCRdb's version contains in-frame clones alone and is incomplete. Its clone listing holds about 130,000 clones. Specimen: PBMCs. Every receptor here comes from a woman in her sixties in good health and CMV-seronegative.

The CDR3 sequence: CASSANYEQYF. The CDR3, as DNA: TGTGCCAGCAGTGCTAATTACGAGCAGTACTTC. This chain links TRBV25-1 with TRBJ2-7; D gene ambiguous. This CDR3 is 11 amino acids long. V gave up 4 bases and J gave up 4 bases, with 5 bases separating them. Germline V CDR1 and CDR2: MGHDK, SYGVNS.

The V call is TRBV5-4, the J call TRBJ2-1; 9 bases line up with TRBD1. CDR1 is SGHNT and CDR2 is YYREEE in the germline V gene (reference sequence). This CDR3 is 18 amino acids long. Germline trimming cut 3 bases from V and 4 bases from J; bases unmatched to any gene: 14. CDR3 region: CASSSGTGSLWIYNEQFF. DNA of the CDR3: TGTGCCAGCAGCTCCGGGACAGGGTCCCTCTGGATTTACAATGAGCAGTTCTTC.

The chain joins TRBV7-9 to TRBJ1-1; D unresolved. Germline V gene sequence: CDR1 SEHNR, CDR2 FQNEAQ (reference sequence). Between the trimmed V and J ends, which lost 4 bases and 1 base, there was a span of 13 bases. The CDR3 runs 15 residues. The CDR3 loop reads CASSSNRVQNTEAFF. As DNA, the CDR3 is TGTGCCAGCAGCTCCAACCGGGTCCAGAACACTGAAGCTTTCTTT.

V is TRBV11-2 and J is TRBJ1-5, with D hard to call. The germline V gene encodes CDR1 SGHAT and CDR2 FQNNGV. The CDR3 is 15 residues long. Trimming removed 2 bases from V and 7 bases from J, with 15 bases in between. This CDR3 is CASSLRFPGKQPQHF. Here the CDR3 DNA reads TGTGCCAGCAGCTTAAGGTTTCCGGGGAAACAGCCCCAGCATTTT.